Listed here are 14 T cell receptor beta chains from one sample, sequenced in a study of CXCR3-negative and CXCR3-positive naive CD8 T cells. The method, 5' RACE with UMI labels, was used to prepare the TRB cDNA libraries. No DNA is given; TCRdb re-called the 5' RACE reads and lists each CDR3 protein once. The sample holds some 3,500 distinct CDR3 sequences. Sequences were obtained from naive CXCR3- CD8+ T cells from blood. Documented subset: CD45RO-CCR7+CD27+CD95- naive CD8+ T cells lacking CXCR3 (TNR3-). The receptors stem from a human donor in good health. Some clones in this sample may be carry-over from other donors' samples.

This chain joins TRBV7-6 and TRBJ2-2; TCRdb calls TRBD2, which cannot be checked without DNA. The length of the CDR3 is 17 residues. Germline CDR1 reads SGHVS; CDR2 reads FNYEAQ. CDR3 sequence: CASSARTSGKNTGELFF.

The CDR3 protein is CASSIGLAGSYNEQFF. This sequence joins TRBV19 and TRBJ2-1; no DNA is available, so the TRBD2 call from TCRdb remains unchecked. CDR3 length: 16 amino acids. CDR1 is LNHDA, CDR2 SQIVND, per germline (reference sequence).

This clonotype is classed as medium-sized (0.01 to 0.1%) by frequency. V usage is TRBV20-1 and J usage is TRBJ2-7; no DNA is available, so the TRBD2 call from TCRdb remains unchecked. CDR3 length: 15 amino acids. Germline CDR1 DFQATT, CDR2 SNEGSKA (reference sequence). The CDR3 is CSARERATSSYEQYF.

In terms of frequency, this clonotype is large. This chain connects TRBV7-8 to TRBJ2-1; TCRdb calls TRBD2, which cannot be checked without DNA. Germline CDR1 reads SGHVS; CDR2 reads FQNEAQ. This CDR3 has 17 residues. CDR3 in amino acids: CASSLAGTSGRLDEQFF.

The rearrangement uses TRBV6-2 or TRBV6-3 and TRBJ2-7. The germline V gene has CDR1 MNHEY and CDR2 SVGEGT. The CDR3 has 12 amino acids. CDR3 loop: CASSWRRDEQYF.

The chain has TRBV2 and TRBJ2-5. CDR3 size: 15 residues. CDR1 is SNHLY, CDR2 FYNNEI, per germline. This chain's CDR3 is CASSESSELQETQYF.

This clonotype registers medium-sized by frequency. The V and J genes are TRBV7-6 and TRBJ2-3; TCRdb selects TRBD1, and the lack of DNA leaves this call unchecked. Germline V CDR1 and CDR2: SGHVS, FNYEAQ. The CDR3 has 16 amino acids. This CDR3 is CASSLFPGQDTDTQYF.

According to its frequency, this clonotype is medium-sized. This chain joins TRBV7-8 and TRBJ2-1. Germline loops: CDR1 SGHVS, CDR2 FQNEAQ. This CDR3 has 14 residues. The CDR3 sequence: CASGPGSSYNEQFF.

This clonotype counts as medium-sized (0.01 to 0.1%) by frequency. The chain recombines TRBV29-1 with TRBJ2-6; the D gene TCRdb calls, TRBD1, cannot be checked with no DNA. The CDR3 contains 15 residues. Germline V gene data show CDR1 as SQVTM and CDR2 as ANQGSEA. The CDR3 here is CSVEGGESGANVLTF.

Considering frequency, this clonotype is medium-sized (0.01 to 0.1%). This rearrangement joins TRBV7-8 to TRBJ2-2; TCRdb's D call of TRBD1 is untestable without DNA. The CDR3 length is 14 residues. Germline CDR1 reads SGHVS; CDR2 reads FQNEAQ. CDR3 sequence reads: CASRGQANTGELFF.

The genes are TRBV29-1 and TRBJ2-7. CDR1 is SQVTM, CDR2 ANQGSEA, per germline. The CDR3 has 11 residues. CDR3: CSVGAAYEQYF.

The V call is TRBV11-3, the J call TRBJ2-3; the D call from TCRdb, TRBD2, cannot be confirmed without DNA. This CDR3 region has 14 residues. The V gene's germline CDR1 is SGHNT and CDR2 YENEEA. CDR3: CASSHLVDADTQYF.

This chain connects TRBV4-2 to TRBJ2-3; TCRdb names TRBD2, which stays unverified in the absence of DNA. Germline lookup yields CDR1 LGHNA and CDR2 YNFKEQ. The CDR3 spans 16 residues. CDR3 residues: CASSQEPGLAVYTQYF.

Its frequency marks this clonotype as medium-sized (0.01 to 0.1%). This rearrangement joins TRBV29-1 to TRBJ2-5. CDR1 is SQVTM, CDR2 ANQGSEA, per germline. The CDR3 has 11 amino acids. The chain's CDR3 is CSVASQETQYF.